This is a list of T cell receptor beta chains from one sample in a study of early T cells in non-severe SARS-CoV-2 infection. TCRdb ran MiXCR on the 5' RACE reads and lists one entry per CDR3 protein. The sample shows 55,000 to 75,000 distinct CDR3 sequences, 6.5% to 8.5% of them seen only once. Sequenced input: whole blood. These receptors came from an adult who was a healthcare worker with PCR-confirmed SARS-CoV-2 infection or an uninfected control (not recorded which). The CDR3 runs from the conserved cysteine through the conserved F or W. Fields, in order: D gene, J gene, clone size, V gene, CDR3 length, CDR3 protein, CDR3 DNA. The D gene is left open where the match is weak. A row's size may be missing; if present it is once, few, many or a size class.

NA TRBJ2-1 NA TRBV19 15 CASTPGQGPYNEQFF TGTGCCAGTACACCGGGTCAGGGACCCTACAATGAGCAGTTCTTC
TRBD1 TRBJ1-2 many TRBV6-5 12 CASRTGNYGYTF TGTGCCAGCAGGACAGGGAACTATGGCTACACCTTC
NA TRBJ2-3 many TRBV9 14 CASSVASDTDTQYF TGTGCCAGCAGCGTAGCTTCGGACACAGATACGCAGTATTTT
NA TRBJ1-3 many TRBV20-1 15 CSARPRRNSGNTIYF TGCAGTGCTAGACCGCGACGGAACTCTGGAAACACCATATATTTT
NA TRBJ2-3 few TRBV28 14 CASSFGGGTDTQYF TGTGCCAGCAGTTTCGGCGGGGGCACAGATACGCAGTATTTT
NA TRBJ2-2 NA TRBV7-3 15 CATRQGSANTGELFF TGTGCCACCAGGCAAGGGAGCGCGAACACCGGGGAGCTGTTTTTT
TRBD2 TRBJ2-5 NA TRBV6-6 15 CASSPPTGGQETQYF TGTGCCAGCAGTCCCCCCACGGGAGGGCAAGAGACCCAGTACTTC
NA TRBJ2-2 many TRBV3-1 15 CASSQVLVETGELFF TGTGCCAGCAGCCAAGTGCTAGTTGAAACCGGGGAGCTGTTTTTT
TRBD2 TRBJ2-7 few TRBV29-1 12 CSGRGDSYEQYF TGCAGCGGACGGGGGGATTCCTACGAGCAGTACTTC
NA TRBJ2-2 many TRBV5-1 14 CASKEGTSTGELFF TGCGCCAGCAAGGAGGGGACGAGCACCGGGGAGCTGTTTTTT
NA TRBJ1-2 NA TRBV3-1 12 CASSQGAYGYTF TGTGCCAGCAGCCAGGGAGCCTATGGCTACACCTTC
TRBD2 TRBJ2-1 few TRBV2 16 CASSGTSMEGYNEQFF TGTGCCAGCAGCGGGACTAGCATGGAGGGCTACAATGAGCAGTTCTTC
NA TRBJ2-3 many TRBV5-1 15 CASSLRQAGTDTQYF TGCGCCAGCAGCTTAAGGCAGGCAGGCACAGATACGCAGTATTTT
NA TRBJ2-3 few TRBV7-6 14 CASRTGPSTDTQYF TGTGCCAGCCGCACTGGACCCTCCACAGATACGCAGTATTTT
TRBD2 TRBJ2-1 many TRBV12-3/TRBV12-4 16 CASSLRLAGDVSEQFF TGTGCCAGCAGTTTAAGGCTAGCGGGAGACGTAAGTGAGCAGTTCTTC
TRBD2 TRBJ2-7 once TRBV20-1 15 CSALKLAGVAYEQYF TGCAGTGCCCTCAAACTAGCGGGTGTGGCCTACGAGCAGTACTTC
TRBD1 TRBJ2-1 few TRBV7-6 15 CASSPSGQNFHEQFF TGTGCCAGCAGCCCATCGGGACAGAACTTCCATGAGCAGTTCTTC
NA TRBJ1-1 many TRBV3-1 13 CASSQVRGSEAFF TGTGCCAGCAGCCAAGTCAGGGGCAGTGAAGCTTTCTTT
TRBD1 TRBJ1-4 NA TRBV6-6 13 CASRGGAEEKLFF TGTGCCAGCCGAGGGGGCGCGGAAGAAAAACTGTTTTTT
TRBD2 TRBJ2-7 many TRBV29-1 15 CSVRGLAGTSYEQYF TGCAGCGTTCGTGGACTAGCGGGTACCTCCTACGAGCAGTACTTC
NA TRBJ2-3 NA TRBV29-1 14 CSVVDPLTTDTQYF TGCAGCGTTGTGGACCCTCTCACCACAGATACGCAGTATTTT
NA TRBJ2-1 few TRBV11-2 13 CASSVAQYNEQFF TGTGCCAGCAGCGTCGCGCAGTACAATGAGCAGTTCTTC
TRBD1 TRBJ2-7 many TRBV19 15 CASSPRTGVPYEQYF TGTGCCAGTAGTCCCCGGACAGGGGTTCCCTACGAGCAGTACTTC
TRBD1 TRBJ2-7 few TRBV28 12 CATRDSSYEQYF TGTGCCACCCGGGACAGCTCCTACGAGCAGTACTTC
TRBD1 TRBJ2-7 many TRBV5-1 15 CASSSVDRSAYEQYF TGCGCCAGCAGCTCCGTGGACAGGAGCGCCTACGAGCAGTACTTC
TRBD1 TRBJ2-1 many TRBV20-1 15 CSATHRGRESQEAFF TGCAGTGCTACTCACAGGGGGCGCGAATCTCAGGAGGCGTTCTTC
NA TRBJ2-7 few TRBV6-1 11 CASNILYEQYF TGTGCCAGCAACATTCTCTACGAGCAGTACTTC
TRBD2 TRBJ2-1 many TRBV20-1 15 CSATGLAGTYNEQFF TGCAGTGCGACGGGACTAGCGGGAACTTACAATGAGCAGTTCTTC
TRBD1 TRBJ2-2 few TRBV12-3/TRBV12-4 14 CASSSGTGIGELFF TGTGCCAGCAGTTCCGGGACAGGGATCGGGGAGCTGTTTTTT
NA TRBJ2-1 few TRBV7-2 13 CASSLALPNEQFF TGTGCCAGCAGCTTAGCGCTCCCTAATGAGCAGTTCTTC
NA TRBJ1-2 many TRBV28 15 CASSSGDPTNYGYTF TGTGCCAGCAGTTCCGGAGACCCAACTAACTATGGCTACACCTTC
NA TRBJ2-2 many TRBV2 11 CASTVSGELFF TGTGCCAGCACGGTTTCCGGGGAGCTGTTTTTT
NA TRBJ2-1 NA TRBV3-1 15 CASSLQLASYNEQFF TGTGCCAGCAGCCTCCAACTAGCCTCCTACAATGAGCAGTTCTTC
NA TRBJ1-1 many TRBV24-1 13 CATSDGGSTEAFF TGTGCCACCAGTGATGGAGGGTCCACTGAAGCTTTCTTT
NA TRBJ2-7 NA TRBV28 12 CASSRLFYEQYF TGTGCCAGCAGTCGGCTTTTCTACGAGCAGTACTTC
TRBD2 TRBJ2-1 few TRBV4-2 18 CASSRGSSGRITYNEQFF TGTGCCAGCAGCCGCGGGAGTAGCGGGAGGATAACCTACAATGAGCAGTTCTTC
TRBD1 TRBJ1-2 many TRBV19 15 CASSIPWTGDYGYTF TGTGCCAGTAGTATTCCGTGGACAGGGGACTATGGCTACACCTTC
NA TRBJ2-1 NA TRBV2 13 CASSELVYNEQFF TGTGCCAGCAGTGAACTAGTCTACAATGAGCAGTTCTTC
NA TRBJ2-1 many TRBV4-1 16 CASSQANLVTTGEQFF TGCGCCAGCAGTCAAGCGAACCTAGTTACCACGGGGGAGCAGTTCTTC
NA TRBJ2-3 few TRBV29-1 13 CSVVLVGTDTQYF TGCAGCGTCGTACTCGTGGGCACAGATACGCAGTATTTT
NA TRBJ2-1 many TRBV7-2 14 CASSLEVAAHEQFF TGTGCCAGCAGCTTAGAGGTGGCGGCCCATGAGCAGTTCTTC
NA TRBJ1-1 many TRBV4-1 14 CASRGRTVNTEAFF TGCGCCAGCAGGGGGAGGACGGTGAACACTGAAGCTTTCTTT
NA TRBJ2-5 NA TRBV5-4 14 CASSLGLEQETQYF TGTGCCAGCAGCTTGGGGCTAGAGCAGGAGACCCAGTACTTC